This T cell receptor (beta chain) was identified in a study of T cell clonotyping in hematopoietic cell transplantation. This clone was detected only a few times. Its target is unknown. Study-wide results and limits: Pathologically expanded recipient clonotypes increased progressively from day 30 to day 180 as diversity fell.

Trimming at V came to 5 bases and at J to 9 bases, leaving 10 bases not matched to a gene. This CDR3 is built from 14 residues. Germline-derived CDR1 and CDR2 are MNHEY and SMNVEV (reference sequence). Data came from immunoSEQ multiplex PCR; TCRdb stores just in-frame clones and leaves some out. Of more than 65,000 clones in the sample, 85% to 95% were seen once. This receptor was identified in a man aged 45-65 years in good health. Some clones in this sample may be carry-over from other donors' samples. This rearrangement joins TRBV27 to TRBJ2-1; TRBD1 matches 7 bases. Sample: peripheral blood mononuclear cells. For the CDR3, the DNA is TGTGCCAGCAGTACCGTGACAGGGATGGGTGAGCAGTTCTTC. Its translation: CASSTVTGMGEQFF.